The following is a T cell receptor (beta chain) sequence with its context. All donors were healthy, and all were Caucasian. The germline CDR1 and CDR2 sequences are DFQATT and SNEGSKA (reference sequence). The CDR3 spans 14 residues. With 0 bases clipped from V and 4 bases from J, the junction kept 4 bases outside the gene matches. Via MiXCR, TCRdb re-called the 5' RACE reads, giving one row per CDR3 protein. This table holds 1.5 million to 2 million distinct CDR3 sequences, about 32% found once. These data belong to a study of identical twins. Material: cord blood. This rearrangement joins TRBV20-1 to TRBJ1-2, with TRBD1 matching over 8 bases. This TCR was sampled from a newborn girl in good health. CDR3 sequence reads: CSAREWDRSYGYTF. The CDR3 coding sequence is TGCAGTGCTAGAGAGTGGGACAGGAGCTATGGCTACACCTTC.